These 13 T cell receptor beta chains originate from one sample sequenced in a study of siplizumab effects on memory and regulatory T cells. Sequencing was performed with immunoSEQ multiplex PCR; in TCRdb, only in-frame clones are kept and a portion is missing. This sample has tens of thousands of clones, with approximately 97% found just once. The sequencing sample was made of naive CD4+ T cells sorted from blood. Receptor source: a human donor in good health.

This chain connects TRBV27 to TRBJ2-3; TRBD2 aligns across 8 bases. The V gene's germline CDR1 is MNHEY and CDR2 SMNVEV (reference sequence). There are 18 residues in the CDR3. With V trimmed by 8 bases and J by 4 bases, 20 bases remained unmatched. Written as DNA, the CDR3 is TGTGCCAGCGCAACCCGGGCGGGAGGAGTACGAAGTTCAGATACGCAGTATTTT. Amino acids: CASATRAGGVRSSDTQYF.

The chain carries TRBV5-1 and TRBJ1-1; tentatively, D is TRBD1 (5 bases). Germline V gives CDR1 SGHRS, CDR2 YFSETQ. This CDR3 is built from 13 residues. Between the trimmed V and J ends, which lost 2 bases and 1 base, there was a span of 6 bases. Written as DNA, the CDR3 is TGCGCCAGCAGCTTTACAGGGAACACTGAAGCTTTCTTT. This translates into CASSFTGNTEAFF.

The V gene is TRBV6-1, the J gene TRBJ2-1; D not resolved. Trimming cost V 6 bases and J 5 bases, with 17 bases left between them. The germline gives CDR1 MNHNS, CDR2 SASEGT. CDR3 length: 15 residues. The CDR3 spells CASSPWEGSHNEQFF. CDR3 in DNA: TGTGCCAGCAGCCCCTGGGAAGGGTCCCACAATGAGCAGTTCTTC.

J is TRBJ2-3 and V is TRBV7-6, with a possible D match to TRBD1 (6 bases). V lost 3 bases to trimming and J lost 8 bases, with 21 bases between them. In germline, CDR1 is SGHVS, CDR2 FNYEAQ. CDR3 length: 16 residues. The CDR3 protein is CASSFRFRGEAGTQYF. CDR3 DNA: TGTGCCAGCAGCTTCAGGTTCAGGGGTGAAGCTGGTACGCAGTATTTT. Variable domain in full (rest from reference TRBV7-6 and TRBJ2-3): GAGVSQSPRYKVTKRGQDVALRCDPISGHVSLYWYRQALGQGPEFLTYFNYEAQQDKSGLPNDRFSAERPEGSISTLTIQRTEQRDSAMYRCASSFRFRGEAGTQYFGPGTRLTVL.

The genes are TRBV5-4 and TRBJ2-7; a weak D match, TRBD2 (6 bases). V shed 0 bases and J shed 3 bases, with 13 bases lying between them. The CDR3 contains 15 residues. Germline CDR1 is SGHNT and CDR2 is YYREEE (reference sequence). The CDR3 DNA reads as TGTGCCAGCAGCTTGGAAGGCGGGGAGAGCTACGAGCAGTACTTC. It encodes CASSLEGGESYEQYF.

This chain joins TRBV5-1 and TRBJ1-1; D unclear. The CDR3 runs 12 residues. The V and J ends lost 6 bases and 0 bases respectively, with 6 bases between them. Germline CDR1 reads SGHRS; CDR2 reads YFSETQ. This CDR3 reads CASKGVNTEAFF. CDR3 coding DNA: TGCGCCAGCAAGGGAGTGAACACTGAAGCTTTCTTT.

This chain uses TRBV5-1 with TRBJ2-4; TRBD1 matches at 7 bases. V lost 4 bases to trimming and J lost 4 bases; unmatched junction nucleotides: 8. CDR3 length equals 15 residues. Germline V CDR1 and CDR2: SGHRS, YFSETQ. CDR3 sequence: CASSLTGTEKNIQYF. The CDR3 bases are TGCGCCAGCAGCCTAACCGGGACAGAGAAAAACATTCAGTACTTC.

The genes are TRBV6-4 and TRBJ1-5; no clear D gene. V gave up 6 bases and J gave up 5 bases, with 11 bases separating them. CDR3 length equals 13 residues. The germline CDR1 and CDR2 sequences are MRHNA and SNTAGT. CDR3 in amino acids: CASSHDRYQPQHF. Written as DNA, the CDR3 is TGTGCCAGCAGCCATGATAGGTATCAGCCCCAGCATTTT.

V usage is TRBV5-4 and J usage is TRBJ2-2; D is unclear. V was clipped by 4 bases and J by 3 bases, with 16 bases between them. The CDR3 contains 16 residues. Looked up from germline, CDR1 is SGHNT and CDR2 is YYREEE (reference sequence). CDR3 residues: CASSPRTLRDTGELFF. CDR3 sequence (DNA): TGTGCCAGCAGCCCTAGGACCCTCCGGGACACCGGGGAGCTGTTTTTT.

This chain uses TRBV5-1 with TRBJ2-1; D not resolved. Trimming shortened V by 3 bases and J by 8 bases, and 18 bases separated the two germline ends. Germline CDR1 is SGHRS and CDR2 is YFSETQ. This CDR3 comprises 15 residues. The CDR3 loop reads CASSYDTAEMDEQFF. The DNA for the CDR3 is TGCGCCAGCAGCTACGACACCGCAGAAATGGATGAGCAGTTCTTC.

The rearrangement joins TRBV28 to TRBJ1-6; possible D gene TRBD1, 5 bases. Germline values: CDR1 MDHEN, CDR2 SYDVKM. The CDR3 contains 14 residues. Trimming shortened V by 3 bases and J by 4 bases, and 7 bases separated the two germline ends. The CDR3, as DNA: TGTGCCAGCAGTTTGAGGACATATAATTCACCCCTCCACTTT. Translation: CASSLRTYNSPLHF. Full variable domain (outside the CDR3, taken from reference TRBV28 and TRBJ1-6): DVKVTQSSRYLVKRTGEKVFLECVQDMDHENMFWYRQDPGLGLRLIYFSYDVKMKEKGDIPEGYSVSREKKERFSLILESASTNQTSMYLCASSLRTYNSPLHFGNGTRLTVT.

V gene TRBV7-2 combines with J gene TRBJ2-1; the D call may be TRBD1 or TRBD2 (6 bases each). Trimming stripped 2 bases from V and 5 bases from J, with 13 bases between. The V gene's germline CDR1 is SGHTA and CDR2 FQGNSA. The CDR3 spans 15 residues. The CDR3: CASSLKSGGDNEQFF. For the CDR3, the DNA is TGTGCCAGCAGCTTAAAGTCCGGGGGCGACAATGAGCAGTTCTTC.

This chain links TRBV14 with TRBJ2-7; D might be TRBD2 (6 bases). The CDR3 has 13 residues. The ends were cut back, 4 bases at V and 6 bases at J, with 13 bases in the middle. From germline, CDR1 is SGHDN and CDR2 FVKESK. The CDR3: CASSLAPGAEQYF. The CDR3, as DNA: TGTGCCAGCAGCCTAGCCCCGGGAGCCGAGCAGTACTTC.